Listed below are T cell receptor beta chains from one sample, sequenced in a study of T cell responses to AZD1222 COVID-19 vaccine. Measured with immunoSEQ multiplex PCR; TCRdb has only the in-frame clones, and not every one. The repertoire includes about 84,000 clones, about 85% of them detected once, and about 1.6% sits in the top ten. The sequencing here drew on peripheral blood, taken on day 0 of AZD1222 vaccination. These receptors were collected from an adult in good health. The CDR3 runs from the conserved cysteine through the conserved F or W. A D gene is named only where the DNA matches it firmly. The size entry is marked missing in some rows and otherwise reads once, few, many or a size class.

V gene	J gene	D gene	CDR3 length	clone size	CDR3 DNA	CDR3 protein
TRBV19	TRBJ1-2	NA	16	NA	TGTGCCAGTAGTTTGGGGGACGGCAGAGACACCTATGGCTACACCTTC	CASSLGDGRDTYGYTF
TRBV9	TRBJ1-1	NA	14	NA	TGTGCCAGCAGCGTAGACAGCGGGAACACTGAAGCTTTCTTT	CASSVDSGNTEAFF
TRBV7-3	TRBJ2-3	NA	13	NA	TGTGCCAGCAGCTTCAAGGGCACAGATACGCAGTATTTT	CASSFKGTDTQYF
TRBV4-2	TRBJ2-2	NA	16	NA	TGTGCCAGCAGCCAAGATCCAGGGTTACACACCGGGGAGCTGTTTTTT	CASSQDPGLHTGELFF
TRBV29-1	TRBJ2-5	NA	11	NA	TGCAGCGTTGGAGTTCAAGAGACCCAGTACTTC	CSVGVQETQYF
TRBV29-1	TRBJ1-3	TRBD1	14	NA	TGCAGCGTGCGACAGGGGGCCTCAGGAAACACCATATATTTT	CSVRQGASGNTIYF
TRBV10-3	TRBJ1-4	TRBD1	17	NA	TGTGCCATCAGCGCCGGGACAGGGCATGCAACTAATGAAAAACTGTTTTTT	CAISAGTGHATNEKLFF
TRBV30	TRBJ1-6	NA	14	NA	TGTGCCTGGAGTGTACGAGGGCCGGTTTCACCCCTCCACTTT	CAWSVRGPVSPLHF
TRBV7-9	TRBJ2-5	TRBD2	16	NA	TGTGCCAGCAGCCAGGTCGGACTAGCGGGTAGGGAGACCCAGTACTTC	CASSQVGLAGRETQYF
TRBV7-2	TRBJ2-5	NA	18	NA	TGTGCCAGCACCGGAGGGCAAGGTTTCCGGGGGATCCAAGAGACCCAGTACTTC	CASTGGQGFRGIQETQYF
TRBV5-1	TRBJ2-7	NA	12	NA	TGCGCCAGCAGCTTCAACGACTACGAGCAGTACTTC	CASSFNDYEQYF
TRBV19	TRBJ1-5	NA	17	NA	TGTGCCAGTAGTATTCCTTTTCGGCAGTTCGGCAATCAGCCCCAGCATTTT	CASSIPFRQFGNQPQHF
TRBV28	TRBJ2-1	TRBD2	13	NA	TGTGCCAGCCAGCGGGGATCCTACAATGAGCAGTTCTTC	CASQRGSYNEQFF
TRBV20-1	TRBJ2-7	TRBD2	16	few	TGCAGTGCTAGTGACCCTGGCGGGAGGCTCTCCTACGAGCAGTACTTC	CSASDPGGRLSYEQYF
TRBV30	TRBJ1-5	NA	14	NA	TGTGCCTGGAGCTACGGGGGGCCGGACGTGACCCAGCATTTT	CAWSYGGPDVTQHF
TRBV7-2	TRBJ2-5	NA	15	NA	TGTGCCAGCAGCTTAGAGACAGGGCGGGGGGAGACCCAGTACTTC	CASSLETGRGETQYF
TRBV6-5	TRBJ1-2	TRBD1	14	NA	TGTGCCAGCACAAGGACAGGGGGCGCGAGGGGCTACACCTTC	CASTRTGGARGYTF
TRBV9	TRBJ1-1	NA	13	NA	TGTGCCAGCAGCGTAGCTTCGGGGTTTGAAGCTTTCTTT	CASSVASGFEAFF
TRBV27	TRBJ1-5	NA	15	NA	TGTGCCAGCAGTTTAACGGGGCAGACTAATCAGCCCCAGCATTTT	CASSLTGQTNQPQHF
TRBV7-2	TRBJ1-4	NA	14	NA	TGTGCCAGCAGTCCCGGGGGGGCTAATGAAAAACTGTTTTTT	CASSPGGANEKLFF
TRBV4-2	TRBJ2-1	TRBD2	16	NA	TGTGCCAGCAGCCAAGCGGCGGGAGGGCCAGGAAATGAGCAGTTCTTC	CASSQAAGGPGNEQFF
TRBV6-2/TRBV6-3	TRBJ2-4	NA	12	NA	TGTGCCAGCAGCACGGGTGTCAACATTCAGTACTTC	CASSTGVNIQYF
TRBV29-1	TRBJ2-1	TRBD2	14	NA	TGCAGCGTTGACGTACTAGCGGGGTCCAATGAGCAGTTCTTC	CSVDVLAGSNEQFF
TRBV7-3	TRBJ2-3	NA	14	NA	TGTGCCAGCAGCTTAGGTGGGCCCTCAGATACGCAGTATTTT	CASSLGGPSDTQYF
TRBV21-1	TRBJ1-5	NA	15	NA	TGTGCCAGCAGCAAACGAGGCAGGGTCAATCAGCCCCAGCATTTT	CASSKRGRVNQPQHF
TRBV2	TRBJ2-5	NA	10	NA	TGTGCCAGCAGTGAAGAGACCCAGTACTTC	CASSEETQYF
TRBV9	TRBJ1-2	NA	15	NA	TGTGCCAGCAACCCCTCAAGGCCGGACTCTGGAGGCTACACCTTC	CASNPSRPDSGGYTF
TRBV3-1/TRBV3-2	TRBJ1-2	NA	18	NA	TGTGCCAGCAGCCAAGATTGGGACTTCGAACCCGATAACTATGGCTACACCTTC	CASSQDWDFEPDNYGYTF
TRBV7-2	TRBJ1-5	NA	15	NA	TGTGCCAGCAGCCCCTGGGCAGGGAACAATCAGCCCCAGCATTTT	CASSPWAGNNQPQHF
TRBV5-8	TRBJ1-1	NA	15	few	TGTGCCAGCAGTTCCTGGGGGGGGCCGAGCACTGAAGCTTTCTTT	CASSSWGGPSTEAFF
TRBV5-1	TRBJ1-1	NA	15	NA	TGCGCCAGCAGCTTGGCCCAGGCGCAGAACACTGAAGCTTTCTTT	CASSLAQAQNTEAFF
TRBV2	TRBJ2-2	TRBD2	17	NA	TGTGCCAGTTCCAGGGGACTAGCGGGAGGGGGAACCGGGGAGCTGTTTTTT	CASSRGLAGGGTGELFF
TRBV6-1	TRBJ1-4	TRBD1	15	NA	TGTGCCAGCACCGCGGGAGGGACAGGGTCTGAAAAACTGTTTTTT	CASTAGGTGSEKLFF
TRBV5-1	TRBJ1-6	TRBD1	17	NA	TGCGCCAGCAGCCCTGGGGTAAGGGGGCCGAATAATTCACCCCTCCACTTT	CASSPGVRGPNNSPLHF
TRBV20-1	TRBJ2-7	NA	11	NA	TGCAGTGCTACAGGCTCCTACGAGCAGTACTTC	CSATGSYEQYF
TRBV12-3/TRBV12-4	TRBJ1-1	NA	13	NA	TGTGCCAGCAGTCTTGGGCCGAAGGATGAAGCTTTCTTT	CASSLGPKDEAFF
TRBV24-1	TRBJ2-1	TRBD2	16	NA	TGTGCCACCAGTGATTCTGGGGGGGGCTCCTACAATGAGCAGTTCTTC	CATSDSGGGSYNEQFF
TRBV27	TRBJ2-5	TRBD1	16	NA	TGTGCCAGCAGTAGAAACCGGGACAGGGTCCTCGAGACCCAGTACTTC	CASSRNRDRVLETQYF
TRBV24-1	TRBJ1-3	TRBD1	16	NA	TGTGCCACCAGTGATGTTACCAGGGGGCCTGGAAACACCATATATTTT	CATSDVTRGPGNTIYF
TRBV6-6	TRBJ1-1	NA	12	NA	TGTGCCACCCTTATGGGAGGGTTGGAAGCTTTCTTT	CATLMGGLEAFF
TRBV5-1	TRBJ2-3	NA	15	NA	TGCGCCAGCAGCTTGGTCAGGGATATTCTTAATACGCAGTATTTT	CASSLVRDILNTQYF
TRBV4-3	TRBJ2-7	NA	14	NA	TGCGCCAGCAGCCAGGACCGCCAGCTAGGCGAGCAGTACTTC	CASSQDRQLGEQYF
TRBV11-1	TRBJ1-2	NA	13	NA	TGTGCCAGCAGCCCAAAGTACGGCTATGGCTACACCTTC	CASSPKYGYGYTF